This T cell receptor (beta chain) was observed in a study of T cells expressing NK-cell markers (TCRdb year 2020). Some background on the complete study: In sorted CD3+CD56+NKG2C+, CD3+CD56+NKG2C- and CD3+CD56-NKG2C+ T-cell subsets from roughly 8 donors, TCR beta-chain repertoires were profiled. Libraries were sequenced as 2 x 150 bp reads on Illumina HiSeq 2000/2500, MiSeq or NextSeq. Among the eight sequenced donors, seven were HCMV-seropositive and one was HCMV-seronegative. Randomly selected healthy volunteers, three men and five women, were used as the eight sequenced donors. What the study reported, not specific to this receptor: Those dominant clonotypes were again the most abundant among CD3+CD56-NKG2C+ cells in a few donors, at roughly 25-65%. Whether the expanded NKG2C-expressing T cell clones were specific for HCMV antigens was left unclear. In a handful of donors, the dominant CD3+CD56+NKG2C+ clonotypes were found to rank among the top 10 CD8+ clonotypes and to make up roughly 1.0-7.0% of CD8+ T cells.

HCMV serostatus was determined by detecting HCMV-specific IgG in serum with a commercial ELISA kit. Peripheral blood mononuclear cells were isolated from blood by Ficoll density gradient centrifugation. The instrument was an Illumina HiSeq 2000. The TCR beta cDNA libraries were made using 5'RACE template switching, a step that added both a universal primer site and unique molecular identifiers. cDNA synthesis was primed from the TCR beta constant segment and was followed by two successive PCR amplification steps. The study's processing was this. Reads were demultiplexed and grouped by UMI with MIGEC, and clonotypes were assembled and quantified with MiTCR. To exclude erroneous sequences, only TCR cDNA sequences supported by at least two reads were retained. The tcR package was used for downstream repertoire analysis, and clonotypes were matched between fractions using CDR3 nucleotide sequence together with V segment. VDJmatch was used to annotate antigen specificity against VDJdb, with one amino acid substitution in CDR3 allowed. The reads, reprocessed by TCRdb, yield one row per CDR3 protein sequence and no DNA. None of the V and J calls come from the authors' own analysis; TCRdb made them. This sample's records show about 460,000 distinct CDR3 sequences. Over 1.3% of the sample comes from the top ten.

For CDR1 and CDR2, the germline V gene (reference sequence) lists MNHNY and SVGAGI. Its CDR3 holds 16 amino acids, cysteine through phenylalanine. Only the protein sequence is given. A remark on this clonotype: The target of this receptor is not known.

The sequenced material came from blood T cells: a sorted CD56 or NKG2C T cell subset, CD4+ or CD8+ T cells, or bulk PBMC T cells (not recorded which). The origin of this receptor is a woman in her forties or fifties in good health. Donor details come from another sample of the same person, matched by shared clones. The sequence links TRBV6-6 to TRBJ2-3; there is no DNA to check the TCRdb D call of TRBD2. CDR3 reads: CASAAGWETITDTQYF.